The rows below give T cell receptor beta chains drawn from one sample of a study of T cell responses to AZD1222 COVID-19 vaccine. Method: immunoSEQ multiplex PCR; TCRdb's copy keeps in-frame clones and lacks some. Among 90,000 to 150,000 clones listed, roughly nine tenths were seen once. The sample consisted of peripheral blood, taken on day 0 of AZD1222 vaccination. The source of these receptors is an adult in good health. CDR3s leave out the opening cysteine and the closing phenylalanine or tryptophan. D genes are given only for firm matches.

J,V,D,CDR3
TRBJ2-3,TRBV6-5,TRBD1,ASTQGGAADTQY
TRBJ2-7,TRBV11-2,-,ASSLDFGNYEQY
TRBJ1-1,TRBV7-2,-,ASSLAFSRMNTEAF
TRBJ2-7,TRBV5-5,TRBD1,ASRVDRGLYYEQY
TRBJ1-2,TRBV5-6,TRBD1,ASSQGTGGGYT
TRBJ2-4,TRBV11-3,-,ASSLVSGDIQY
TRBJ1-4,TRBV6-5,-,ASRRPNEKLF
TRBJ1-1,TRBV21-1,-,ASSKRGPGRLQMNTEAF
TRBJ2-1,TRBV28,-,ASSPEPAYNEQF
TRBJ1-4,TRBV20-1,TRBD1,SASKDRGEKLF
TRBJ2-7,TRBV11-2,-,ASSRNWGEQY
TRBJ1-6,TRBV2,-,ASRREGLDNSPLH
TRBJ2-5,TRBV5-4,TRBD2,ASSPRGRLRAETQY
TRBJ2-7,TRBV10-2,-,ASSEILRYEQY
TRBJ2-2,TRBV28,-,ASSRDSPRELF
TRBJ1-5,TRBV6-1,-,ASSGRRTVSNQPQH
TRBJ1-5,TRBV29-1,-,SVGLDQPQH
TRBJ2-5,TRBV7-2,TRBD2,ASSLAGTSGGKGKTQY
TRBJ2-7,TRBV24-1,-,ATSAGYEQY
TRBJ2-7,TRBV10-3,-,AISGGEPYEQY
TRBJ1-1,TRBV5-1,-,ASSTRTEVNTEAF
TRBJ1-3,TRBV7-6,-,ASSLGPGNSGNTIY
TRBJ1-3,TRBV28,-,ASSKSSGNTIY
TRBJ1-5,TRBV3-1/TRBV3-2,-,ASSQTGNQPQH
TRBJ2-5,TRBV19,TRBD2,ASSISSGGPQETQY